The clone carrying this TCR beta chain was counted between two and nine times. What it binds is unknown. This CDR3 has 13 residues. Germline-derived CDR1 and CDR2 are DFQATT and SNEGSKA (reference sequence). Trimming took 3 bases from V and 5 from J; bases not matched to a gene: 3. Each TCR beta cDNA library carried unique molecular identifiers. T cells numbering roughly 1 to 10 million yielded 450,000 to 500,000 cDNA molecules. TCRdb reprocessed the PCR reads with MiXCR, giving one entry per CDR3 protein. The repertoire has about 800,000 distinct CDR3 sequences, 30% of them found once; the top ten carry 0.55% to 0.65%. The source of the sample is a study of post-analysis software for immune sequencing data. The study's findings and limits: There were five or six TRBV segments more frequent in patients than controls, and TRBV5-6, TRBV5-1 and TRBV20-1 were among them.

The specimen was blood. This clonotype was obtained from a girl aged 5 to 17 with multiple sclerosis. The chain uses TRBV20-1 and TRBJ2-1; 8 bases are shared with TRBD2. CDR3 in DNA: TGCAGTGCTAGCGGGAGGGCCCACAATGAGCAGTTCTTC. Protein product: CSASGRAHNEQFF.